This TCR beta chain was captured in a study of cytomegalovirus exposure and HLA in healthy donors (dated by TCRdb to the late 2010s). About the study as a whole: An earlier analysis of some 500 of the donors reported 250 to 350 Gb of sequence data and approximately 110 million unique TCR beta sequences from 150 million to 200 million T cells. An early release covering 500 to 750 HLA-typed donors comprised about 300 gigabases of sequencing data and around 80 million unique TCR sequences. Of the 300 to 500 genotyped donors, less than 85% were placed in the genetic ancestry cluster associated with self-reported Caucasian donors. The study aimed to test whether cataloging public T cell receptors could reveal signatures of past pathogen exposure. The study used immunosequencing to profile the T cell repertoires of approximately 630 subjects and linked those repertoires to cytomegalovirus serostatus. Along with the approximately 620-subject first cohort, a separate validation cohort of 120 different subjects was used. To predict cytomegalovirus infection status, the study combined high-throughput TCR immunosequencing, statistical association of individual TCRs with disease status, and machine learning. A later analysis re-examined previously published TCR beta repertoires from more than 650 donors and added high-resolution HLA genotyping to investigate patterns of TCR occurrence. In the later analysis, no new phenotypic data were used to find candidate immune exposures; instead, reliance was placed on TCR beta sequences and their occurrence across donors. In an earlier analysis of 587 of the donors, high-throughput TCR beta sequencing was used to judge whether each TCR beta V gene segment behaved as functional or pseudogenic. Donor age, sex, ethnicity and CMV serostatus were compiled alongside the repertoire data. A later genetic analysis used genome-wide SNP genotypes for 398 of the 666 donors, treating that subset as a discovery cohort. All discovery cohort repertoires had been generated on a single sequencing platform. Class I and class II HLA loci were covered by the typing at four-digit resolution. Typing coverage differed by locus: A, B, C, DRB1 and DQB1 were typed in about 620-630 donors, DQA1 in about 500, DPA1 in 600 to 610, and DPB1 in just under 490. About five DR-DQ haplotypes were handled as single units for association and clustering, since linkage in the cohort was strong. Across some 400 genotyped donors of the cohort, an average of roughly 200,000 unique TCR beta nucleotide sequences per donor were sequenced, and roughly 17% of those sequences were non-productive. The investigation overall reported the following: A later analysis reported that several top co-occurrence clusters appeared linked to parvovirus B19, influenza, CMV and Epstein-Barr virus. Broadly in line with IMGT annotations, most TCR beta V segments showed up in productive rearrangements about 87% or about 30% of the time in an earlier analysis of several hundred of the donors. Because counts were too low, seventeen rarely observed V segments, including chromosome 9 orphons, were excluded from the earlier analysis of around 640 of the donors. A few of the identified cytomegalovirus-associated TCR beta chains were confirmed in vitro to be specific for cytomegalovirus antigens. In a later analysis, TCR association rates were found to vary across HLA loci, with the most associated TCRs seen for DRB1 alleles and the fewest for HLA-C alleles. Because the 87-base-pair reads could not distinguish some IMGT-functional V segments, including TRBV6-2 and TRBV6-3, those segments were excluded. The only immune exposure information available for the cohort was CMV serostatus. Correlated functional status among segregating V segments might reflect linkage disequilibrium, but an unknown experimental factor could not be ruled out. In a later analysis, most CMV-associated TCR beta chains were found to appear HLA-restricted, with HLA associations seemingly driven largely by CMV exposure. At a false discovery rate of 0.05, a later analysis linked around 15,000 TCR beta sequences to specific HLA alleles. While some public TCRs were present in many individuals, most TCR sequences turned up only very rarely across donors. Only TCR beta chains were sequenced in this cohort, and the absence of alpha or paired-chain data limited detectable features. Compared with equally common non-associated chains, HLA-associated TCR beta chains in a later analysis were more clonally expanded and had lower generation probabilities. A later genetic analysis associated a missense DCLRE1C variant with V-gene and J-gene trimming of TCR beta chains, and an independent cohort replicated the association. A later genetic analysis reported fewer N-insertions in productive TCRs among donors in an Asian-associated ancestry cluster than the roughly 650-donor mean. The presence/absence analyses assumed that sequencing depth was roughly uniform across donors, and that assumption may not be true. A further reported finding was that TCR beta sequences accurately predicted the HLA-A and HLA-B alleles for most subjects in the first cohort. A total of roughly 160 TCR beta chains were listed by the study as associated with cytomegalovirus. According to the authors, the approach could potentially be generalized to other disease states and immunological phenotypes. When HLA alleles, especially DR and DQ, strongly co-occurred, attributing TCR associations to individual alleles was difficult. A cluster of highly shared sequence variants was judged likely to represent a technical artifact of the sequencing pipeline. The classifier was reported to diagnose cytomegalovirus status with high specificity and sensitivity in both the original cohort and the validation cohort. Because HLA typing was unavailable for some donors at each locus, only the typed subset was used in association tests.

In total, about 650 healthy bone marrow donors made up the cohort. Cohort members were all nominally healthy when sampled, although unrecorded immune exposures were likely present. The donor was CMV seronegative and was included in the group of a few hundred seronegative cohort members. A peripheral blood sample was collected from each donor, and TCR beta sequencing was performed on peripheral blood mononuclear cells. The Qiagen DNeasy Blood Extraction Kit was used to extract genomic DNA from the blood cell samples. On this clone: Its target antigen remains unknown. No base qualities exist here, and no much larger clone lies one base off it.

Receptor amplification or capture employed the immunoSEQ multiplex PCR assay. For the multiplex PCR, a mixture combining 60 forward primers for TCR Vbeta segments and 13 reverse primers for TCR Jbeta segments was used. The CDR3 region of rearranged TCR beta genes was amplified from genomic DNA by a multiplex PCR assay. On the Illumina HiSeq System, the amplified TCR beta libraries were sequenced as 87-base-pair reads. In the authors' own workflow: Across the 640 or so repertoires, a later analysis counted some 81 million unique TCR beta chains, around 10 million of which were shared by at least two donors. To remove PCR and sequencing errors, raw reads were error-corrected and collapsed into unique sequences using a nearest-neighbor algorithm that merged closely related sequences. To assign V, D and J gene segments, CDR3 sequences were aligned to IMGT reference sequences. Each retained sequence needed at least a six-nucleotide match to both a V gene segment and a J gene segment. Rearrangements were called productive when the CDR3 lacked stop codons and stayed in frame with V and J; all others were non-productive. Following IMGT convention, CDR3 was defined as the stretch from the second conserved V-encoded cysteine up to the conserved J-encoded phenylalanine. Sequences without an unambiguous match to a single V gene segment were excluded from the earlier analysis of several hundred of the donors. An earlier analysis of roughly 590 of the donors called V segments functional above 56.7% productive rearrangements and segregating when the between-donor standard deviation exceeded 5%. A statistical classification framework was built to diagnose cytomegalovirus status from the catalog of TCR beta chain sequences. V and J gene assignment, in a later analysis, came from comparing TCR nucleotide sequences with IMGT/GENE-DB human TR gene sequences. A later analysis assigned CDR3 sequences and most-parsimonious VDJ recombination scenarios with the TCRdist pipeline. In a later analysis, every TCR beta chain was defined by the combination of its CDR3 amino acid sequence and its V-gene family, and reads without a unique V-gene family were dropped. A later analysis removed 450 to 600 highly shared, low-generation-probability nucleotide sequences to deal with suspected cross-contamination and a sequencing artifact. For each public chain, a later analysis derived a clonal expansion index from normalized ranks of inferred template counts within each repertoire. In a later analysis, generation probabilities were computed using a VDJ recombination model fitted to out-of-frame rearrangements, and the results were checked against IGoR. In a later analysis, TCR-TCR, TCR-HLA and TCR-CMV co-occurrence was scored with hypergeometric tests, and a repertoire-size bias correction was applied to TCR pairs. In a later analysis, false discovery rates were estimated by permuting HLA or CMV assignments 20 times. In a later analysis, co-occurring TCRs were grouped using DBSCAN, and TCRdist sequence similarity was added for clustering within HLA-allele-positive subsets. Co-occurrence clustering excluded repertoires with fewer than 30,000 or more than 120,000 public chains, plus five with anomalous nucleotide sharing. TCRdb took over this immuneACCESS table, retaining in-frame rearrangements with V and J assigned. Such tables are incomplete; in checked studies, under half of the missing clones stem from an unresolved V gene, and the remainder is unexplained. The DNA was the basis for D and trimming; V, J and clone size are from that table. In all, the sample holds 130,000 to 150,000 clones, and roughly 77% of those were seen once. The top ten clonotypes cover approximately 3% of the sample.

From the cysteine up to the phenylalanine, the CDR3 has a length of 11 residues. Just CDR3 DNA is preserved here, 33 bases in frame from base 1. Per the germline V gene (reference sequence), GTSNPN is the CDR1 and SVGIG is the CDR2. From V the trimming removes 8 bases and from J it removes 2 bases, while the gene matches leave 2 bases of the junction unaccounted for. The source of this sequence is a female donor in good health and CMV-seronegative. What was sequenced was PBMCs. The rearranged chain carries TRBV30 and TRBJ2-5; 7 junctional bases match TRBD1. The DNA sequence reads TGTGCCGGCAGGGGGCAAGAGACCCAGTACTTC. The translation is CAGRGQETQYF.